This T cell receptor (beta chain) derives from a study of cytomegalovirus exposure and HLA in healthy donors. The J segment lost 2 bases and the V segment lost 6 bases, leaving 9 bases of the junction unmatched. Per germline, CDR1 MNHNS and CDR2 SASEGT. This CDR3 spans 15 amino acids. Study outcomes and limitations: A few of the chains that were CMV-associated were confirmed in vitro to be specific for CMV antigens. As a later analysis showed, several of the most significant clusters appeared to be linked to common viral pathogens. Later genetic work tied a missense DCLRE1C variant to beta-chain V and J trimming.

Donors in the study were healthy people who gave bone marrow. The PCR had 60 Vbeta and 13 Jbeta primers. Only in-frame clones appear in the TCRdb table, and some are missing; sequencing was by immunoSEQ multiplex PCR. The sample yields under 85,000 clones, 79% seen once. As to this clone: The antigen remains undetermined.

This chain connects TRBV6-1 to TRBJ1-1, with TRBD1 matching over 7 bases. The specimen sequenced was PBMCs. This clonotype originated in a middle-aged woman in good health and CMV-seropositive. The CDR3 DNA is TGTGCCAGCAGAACGCCCGGGACAGTTAACACTGAAGCTTTCTTT. It specifies CASRTPGTVNTEAFF.